Below are 28 T cell receptor beta chains sequenced from a single sample in a study of T cells after yellow fever vaccination. Using its own MiXCR run on the 5' RACE reads, TCRdb lists one record per CDR3 protein. The table has a few hundred thousand distinct CDR3 sequences, around 13% seen once. The sequenced sample was CD4+ T cells sorted from PBMCs, obtained 45 days after the yellow fever booster vaccination. Every receptor here comes from a young man who received the YFV17D yellow fever vaccine.

The chain is built from TRBV7-2 and TRBJ2-7; D is unclear. The CDR3 runs 15 residues. Germline-derived CDR1 and CDR2 are SGHTA and FQGNSA. The V end was cut by 1 base, the J end by 0 bases, with 10 bases between. In DNA form, the CDR3 reads TGTGCCAGCAGCTTAGGGCTAGGACGCTCCTACGAGCAGTACTTC. It is translated as CASSLGLGRSYEQYF.

A single count supports this clonotype. V gene TRBV9 combines with J gene TRBJ2-1; the D gene is possibly TRBD2 (6 bases). The CDR3 consists of 16 residues. Germline V lookup: CDR1 SGDLS, CDR2 YYNGEE. V lost 2 bases, J lost 0 bases, and 12 bases lay in between. CDR3 region: CASSVKRVSSYNEQFF. The CDR3 region has the DNA TGTGCCAGCAGCGTTAAGCGGGTGAGCTCCTACAATGAGCAGTTCTTC.

This clonotype turned up a few times. The chain recombines TRBV20-1 with TRBJ2-1, with TRBD2 as a possible D gene (5 bases). Trimming left V 3 bases short and J 0 bases short, with 12 bases between. This CDR3 is 15 amino acids long. The germline V gene has CDR1 DFQATT and CDR2 SNEGSKA (reference sequence). The CDR3 DNA reads TGCAGTGCTAGTGACCCGGGAACCTCCTACAATGAGCAGTTCTTC. Translated, it gives CSASDPGTSYNEQFF.

This chain uses TRBV4-3 with TRBJ1-2; 10 bases agree with TRBD1. This CDR3 is built from 15 residues. The V gene end was trimmed by 2 bases and the J gene end by 2 bases; junction bases not matched to a gene: 2. Germline loops: CDR1 LGHNA, CDR2 YSLEER. In DNA form, the CDR3 reads TGCGCCAGCAGCCAACGGACAGGGGGAAACTATGGCTACACCTTC. This sequence encodes CASSQRTGGNYGYTF.

This clonotype was seen a handful of times. This rearrangement joins TRBV12-3 or TRBV12-4 to TRBJ2-7, with 9 bases fitting TRBD1. The CDR3 runs 15 residues. V lost 5 bases, J lost 2 bases, and 7 bases stayed unmatched. CDR3: CASSQPGQGTYEQYF. The CDR3 region has the DNA TGTGCCAGCAGTCAACCGGGACAGGGTACCTACGAGCAGTACTTC.

This clonotype was observed a few times. The V call is TRBV27, the J call TRBJ1-6; no clear D. The CDR3 covers 17 residues. Germline CDR1 reads MNHEY; CDR2 reads SMNVEV (reference sequence). V was cut by 2 bases and J by 0 bases, with 11 bases left in between. The CDR3 here is CASSLGQMSSYNSPLHF. The DNA of the CDR3 is TGTGCCAGCAGTTTAGGGCAGATGAGCTCCTATAATTCACCCCTCCACTTT.

The gene calls are TRBV28 and TRBJ2-7, with D hard to call. Trimming cost V 6 bases and J 0 bases, with 9 bases left between them. The CDR3 consists of 13 residues. From germline, CDR1 is MDHEN and CDR2 SYDVKM. CDR3 DNA: TGTGCCAGCAGATTACAAAGCTCCTACGAGCAGTACTTC. This gives the protein CASRLQSSYEQYF.

This clonotype has just one count. The J gene is TRBJ1-6, the V gene TRBV11-2; D ambiguous. Trimming cost V 9 bases and J 11 bases, with 17 bases left between them. The CDR3 length is 13 residues. Per germline, CDR1 SGHAT and CDR2 FQNNGV. CDR3 region: CARSPSSDTPLHF. The DNA for the CDR3 is TGTGCCAGAAGCCCAAGTTCCGATACACCCCTCCACTTT.

This clonotype was observed a handful of times. The rearrangement joins TRBV20-1 to TRBJ1-1; possible D gene TRBD1, 5 bases. The CDR3 runs 16 residues. Germline V lookup: CDR1 DFQATT, CDR2 SNEGSKA (reference sequence). Trimming removed 0 bases at V and 3 bases at J, with 17 bases between. CDR3 sequence (DNA): TGCAGTGCTAGAGATCTTATGGTCGGGGGGGACACTGAAGCTTTCTTT. Translation: CSARDLMVGGDTEAFF.

The chain joins TRBV7-6 to TRBJ2-7; 7 bases are a match to TRBD2. Germline loops: CDR1 SGHVS, CDR2 FNYEAQ. Trimming took 1 base from V and 2 from J; bases not matched to a gene: 5. This CDR3 contains 15 residues. CDR3 residues: CASSLGLADTYEQYF. DNA of the CDR3: TGTGCCAGCAGCTTAGGGCTAGCGGACACCTACGAGCAGTACTTC.

This chain links TRBV7-3 with TRBJ2-5, with D perhaps matching TRBD2 (5 bases). Trimming cost V 1 base and J 3 bases, with 12 bases left between them. CDR3 length: 15 amino acids. Per germline, CDR1 SGHTA and CDR2 FQGTGA. CDR3 nucleotide sequence: TGTGCCAGCAGCTTAATGAGTGGAGGAGAAGAGACCCAGTACTTC. Translated, it gives CASSLMSGGEETQYF.

This chain uses TRBV7-2 with TRBJ2-5; D unclear. V dropped 5 bases and J dropped 5 bases, with 12 bases sitting between them. The germline V gene encodes CDR1 SGHTA and CDR2 FQGNSA. The CDR3 runs to 13 residues. The CDR3 nucleotides are TGTGCCAGCAGCCTTAGCCCTCGGGAGACCCAGTACTTC. It is translated as CASSLSPRETQYF.

The chain carries TRBV6-1 and TRBJ2-2; D ambiguous. The germline gives CDR1 MNHNS, CDR2 SASEGT. The CDR3 totals 15 residues. Trimming shortened V by 6 bases and J by 2 bases, and 13 bases separated the two germline ends. Here the CDR3 DNA reads TGTGCCAGCAGCCACCTGCTAACCAACACCGGGGAGCTGTTTTTT. It codes for CASSHLLTNTGELFF.

This clonotype turned up a few times. V gene TRBV5-1 combines with J gene TRBJ2-6; D is undetermined. The CDR3 length is 16 residues. Looked up from germline, CDR1 is SGHRS and CDR2 is YFSETQ. V was cut by 2 bases and J by 0 bases, with 9 bases left in between. The CDR3 here is CASSFRSDSGANVLTF. Here the CDR3 DNA reads TGCGCCAGCAGCTTTCGGAGTGACTCTGGGGCCAACGTCCTGACTTTC.

This sequence joins TRBV6-5 and TRBJ1-6, with 8 bases matching TRBD1. V was clipped by 2 bases and J by 14 bases; unmatched bases: 11. Germline V gene sequence: CDR1 MNHEY, CDR2 SVGAGI. The CDR3 sequence is 15 residues long. CDR3 amino acids: CASSYGRLVDRALHF. The CDR3 bases are TGTGCCAGCAGTTACGGTCGTTTGGTGGACAGGGCCCTCCACTTT.

This clonotype was seen more than once but under ten times. V and J are TRBV6-5 and TRBJ1-5, with a tentative D call TRBD1 (5 bases). This CDR3 has 15 residues. V shed 6 bases and J shed 1 base, with 13 bases lying between them. Germline-derived CDR1 and CDR2 are MNHEY and SVGAGI. The chain's CDR3 is CASRNGGGSNQPQHF. CDR3 DNA sequence: TGTGCCAGCAGAAACGGGGGGGGGAGCAATCAGCCCCAGCATTTT.

There are many counts of this clonotype. The chain carries TRBV10-3 and TRBJ2-1, with TRBD2 matching 11 bases. J gave up 7 bases and V 6 bases, and 5 bases lay outside the gene matches. There are 14 residues in the CDR3. Per the germline V gene, CDR1 is ENHRY and CDR2 is SYGVKD. The CDR3 region is CAIRDGTSGNEQFF. CDR3 DNA sequence: TGTGCCATCAGAGATGGGACTAGCGGAAATGAGCAGTTCTTC.

The CDR3 DNA is TGTGCCAGCAGCCGCGGGACTAGCGGGATCTATGAGCAGTTCTTC. This sequence encodes CASSRGTSGIYEQFF. V is TRBV5-4 and J is TRBJ2-1, with 13 positions matching TRBD2. The CDR3 totals 15 residues. With V trimmed by 4 bases and J by 8 bases, 6 bases remained unmatched. Germline V gene data show CDR1 as SGHNT and CDR2 as YYREEE (reference sequence).

The chain employs TRBV29-1 and TRBJ2-1; 13 bases map to TRBD2. The germline V gene has CDR1 SQVTM and CDR2 ANQGSEA. With 4 bases clipped from V and 2 bases from J, the junction kept 5 bases outside the gene matches. The CDR3 covers 16 residues. CDR3 DNA sequence: TGCAGCGTTGTCGGGACTAGCGGGACCACCTACAATGAGCAGTTCTTC. It translates to CSVVGTSGTTYNEQFF.

This clonotype was seen a handful of times. V is TRBV20-1 and J is TRBJ2-5, with D hard to call. Germline V lookup: CDR1 DFQATT, CDR2 SNEGSKA (reference sequence). The CDR3 runs 16 residues. V was pared by 3 bases and J by 0 bases, with 17 bases between. The CDR3 nucleotides are TGCAGTGCTAGTATGCGTTTAGGAAGAGACCAAGAGACCCAGTACTTC. Its translation is CSASMRLGRDQETQYF.

This clonotype was seen more than once but under ten times. This chain uses TRBV29-1 with TRBJ2-3; no clear D. From germline, CDR1 is SQVTM and CDR2 ANQGSEA. The CDR3 sequence is 14 residues long. Trimming left V 2 bases short and J 2 bases short, with 11 bases between. The DNA of the CDR3 is TGCAGCGTTGAACGCGGACGCTTCACAGATACGCAGTATTTT. Residues: CSVERGRFTDTQYF.

The J gene is TRBJ2-4, the V gene TRBV7-2; possibly TRBD1 or TRBD2 for D (5 bases each). This CDR3 region has 15 residues. V was pared by 5 bases and J by 8 bases, with 19 bases between. Germline V gene data show CDR1 as SGHTA and CDR2 as FQGNSA. The CDR3 sequence: CASSPGWGLGDIQYF. The CDR3 nucleotides are TGTGCCAGCAGCCCGGGGTGGGGCTTGGGGGACATTCAGTACTTC.

This chain joins TRBV6-2 or TRBV6-3 and TRBJ2-5; a weak D match, TRBD2 (5 bases). CDR1 and CDR2 (germline): MNHEY, SVGEGT. The V end was cut by 11 bases, the J end by 5 bases, with 12 bases between. There are 11 residues in the CDR3. The CDR3 DNA reads TGTGCCTACGGACTGACCGAGACCCAGTACTTC. Its translation: CAYGLTETQYF.

This clonotype turned up a few times. The J gene is TRBJ2-2, the V gene TRBV28; TRBD1 or TRBD2 may be the D gene (5 bases each). The CDR3 spans 14 residues. Germline assignment: CDR1 MDHEN and CDR2 SYDVKM. V was shortened by 7 bases and J by 4 bases, with 13 bases between the two germline ends. CDR3 bases: TGTGCCAGCACCGCCGCCGGGGCCACCGGGGAGCTGTTTTTT. This gives the protein CASTAAGATGELFF.

A few counts support this clonotype. The chain uses TRBV15 and TRBJ2-4; 7 nucleotides align to TRBD2. Germline assignment: CDR1 LNHNV and CDR2 YYDKDF (reference sequence). V lost 1 base to trimming and J lost 6 bases; unmatched junction nucleotides: 9. This CDR3 has 16 amino acids. The CDR3 DNA sequence: TGTGCCACCAGCAGAGGGGGGGGGACCCGGGGAAACATTCAGTACTTC. Amino acids: CATSRGGGTRGNIQYF. The complete variable domain, with remaining parts taken from reference TRBV15 and TRBJ2-4, reads DAMVIQNPRYQVTQFGKPVTLSCSQTLNHNVMYWYQQKSSQAPKLLFHYYDKDFNNEADTPDNFQSRRPNTSFCFLDIRSPGLGDTAMYLCATSRGGGTRGNIQYFGAGTRLSVL.

This clonotype was seen a few times. The chain uses TRBV5-1 and TRBJ2-2; D not resolved. Trimming removed 5 bases at V and 3 bases at J, with 14 bases between. This CDR3 contains 15 residues. The germline V gene has CDR1 SGHRS and CDR2 YFSETQ. The CDR3 DNA follows: TGCGCCAGCAGGCCGCGGACCCGAGACACCGGGGAGCTGTTTTTT. Its translation is CASRPRTRDTGELFF. Full variable domain (rest looked up from reference TRBV5-1 and TRBJ2-2): KAGVTQTPRYLIKTRGQQVTLSCSPISGHRSVSWYQQTPGQGLQFLFEYFSETQRNKGNFPGRFSGRQFSNSRSEMNVSTLELGDSALYLCASRPRTRDTGELFFGEGSRLTVL.

The sample holds a few counts of this clonotype. The chain has TRBV5-1 and TRBJ1-3; unclear D gene. Trimming pared 7 bases from V and 0 bases from J, leaving 11 bases between. Germline CDR1 is SGHRS and CDR2 is YFSETQ. The CDR3 covers 14 residues. The CDR3 loop is CASSGGSSGNTIYF. CDR3 in DNA: TGCGCCAGCTCGGGTGGGAGCTCTGGAAACACCATATATTTT.

This clonotype was observed many times. The J gene is TRBJ2-1, the V gene TRBV11-1; 12 bases map to TRBD2. There are 16 residues in the CDR3. V was pared by 5 bases and J by 8 bases, with 10 bases of the junction left unmatched. Germline V lookup: CDR1 SGHAT, CDR2 FQDESV (reference sequence). The CDR3 DNA sequence: TGTGCCAGCAGCCCCAGGACTAGCGGGATCAGGGATGAGCAGTTCTTC. It specifies CASSPRTSGIRDEQFF. Complete variable domain (other parts from reference TRBV11-1 and TRBJ2-1): EAEVAQSPRYKITEKSQAVAFWCDPISGHATLYWYRQILGQGPELLVQFQDESVVDDSQLPKDRFSAERLKGVDSTLKIQPAELGDSAMYLCASSPRTSGIRDEQFFGPGTRLTVL.